A single sample is the source of the 3 T cell receptor beta chains below, sequenced in a study of CD8+ T cells in alopecia areata. Extraction of RNA preceded its reverse transcription into cDNA, which served as the sequencing template. Clones were sequenced by immunoSEQ multiplex PCR, and TCRdb holds only the in-frame ones, with some missing. Among around 82,000 clones, roughly 50% were seen once, and the ten largest hold around 5%. The sequenced sample consisted of NKG2D-high CD8+ T cells sorted from blood. These receptors were obtained from a human donor with alopecia areata.

The chain joins TRBV30 to TRBJ1-1; D not resolved. This CDR3 spans 15 amino acids. Looked up from germline, CDR1 is GTSNPN and CDR2 is SVGIG (reference sequence). The germline V and J ends were trimmed by 4 bases and 1 base, with 16 bases remaining between them. The CDR3 sequence: CAWKNDGRWNTEAFF. DNA for the CDR3: TGTGCCTGGAAAAACGACGGGCGATGGAACACTGAAGCTTTCTTT.

The chain uses TRBV5-1 and TRBJ2-5, with a tentative D call TRBD2 (6 bases). The CDR3 is 15 residues long. The germline CDR1 and CDR2 sequences are SGHRS and YFSETQ. V dropped 6 bases and J dropped 5 bases, with 20 bases sitting between them. The DNA of the CDR3 is TGCGCCAGCATTCCCGGGACTTACGACGCTGAGACCCAGTACTTC. Translated: CASIPGTYDAETQYF.

The gene calls are TRBV2 and TRBJ2-3; D gene uncertain. Trimming removed 6 bases at V and 5 bases at J, with 9 bases between. There are 12 residues in the CDR3. Germline values: CDR1 SNHLY, CDR2 FYNNEI. The CDR3 reads CASRVLEDTQYF. The CDR3 DNA sequence: TGTGCCAGCAGAGTTTTGGAAGATACGCAGTATTTT.